This section outlines one T cell receptor beta chain sequence together with its context. The target antigen is unknown. TCRdb's table, derived via immunoSEQ multiplex PCR, lists solely in-frame clones and lacks some. The profile shows about 150,000 clones, approximately 90% of them singletons. These data belong to a study of OX40 agonist ivuxolimab in advanced cancers. Study-wide points: CD8+ T cells showed, on average, more clonal expansion than CD4+ cells. Clonal expansion was seen in CD4+ and CD8+ blood T cells by week 6 at 0.1 to 3.0 mg/kg.

Germline V gene sequence: CDR1 MNHEY, CDR2 SVGAGI. The CDR3 runs to 14 residues. V lost 1 base and J lost 2, with 9 bases in between. The rearrangement joins TRBV6-5 to TRBJ2-7, with a possible D match to TRBD1 (5 bases). The receptor comes from an adult with an advanced solid tumor such as melanoma, head and neck, liver or kidney cancer. The sequencing here drew on CD4+ or CD8+ T cells sorted from blood, taken in a trial of the OX40 agonist ivuxolimab. Written as DNA, the CDR3 is TGTGCCAGCAGTTACTACAGGAGCGCCTACGAGCAGTACTTC. Protein sequence: CASSYYRSAYEQYF.